The entry below gives a single T cell receptor (beta chain) sequence along with its context. The antigen remains unidentified. In the PCR, 60 Vbeta and 13 Jbeta primers were used. Sequenced by immunoSEQ multiplex PCR; TCRdb stores in-frame clones only, minus some. Of 100,000 to 150,000 clones detected, roughly 81% appear once; the ten largest clones hold about 1.1%. The data were obtained in a study of cytomegalovirus exposure and HLA in healthy donors. The V gene end was trimmed by 5 bases and the J gene end by 3 bases; junction bases not matched to a gene: 5. CDR1 and CDR2 (germline): SEHNR, FQNEAQ (reference sequence). The CDR3 totals 15 residues. Study results and caveats: There were several of the most significant clusters that appeared linked to common viral pathogens in a later analysis.

The gene calls are TRBV7-9 and TRBJ2-1; 9 positions match TRBD2. This clonotype originated in a woman in her twenties or thirties in good health and CMV-seronegative. Sequencing input: PBMCs. CDR3 in amino acids: CASSPSGGRYNEQFF. In DNA, the CDR3 is TGTGCCAGCAGCCCAAGCGGGGGGCGCTACAATGAGCAGTTCTTC. Complete variable domain (other parts from reference TRBV7-9 and TRBJ2-1): DTGVSQNPRHKITKRGQNVTFRCDPISEHNRLYWYRQTLGQGPEFLTYFQNEAQLEKSRLLSDRFSAERPKGSFSTLEIQRTEQGDSAMYLCASSPSGGRYNEQFFGPGTRLTVL.